The next 5 T cell receptor beta chains were all read from a single sample in a study of shared clonotypes between healthy human individuals. Produced via immunoSEQ multiplex PCR; TCRdb's table is partial and in-frame only. The sample lists over a million clones, roughly 74% occurring once. Input material: memory CD4+ T cells from PBMCs. Subset noted: CD45RA-negative fraction. These receptors all come from a young man in good health. Some clones in this sample may be carry-over from other donors' samples.

This clone is a singleton in its sample. The chain uses TRBV4-1 and TRBJ1-5, with TRBD1 matching over 11 bases. This CDR3 comprises 16 residues. Germline V gene data show CDR1 as MGHRA and CDR2 as YSYEKL. Germline trimming cut 1 base from V and 4 bases from J; bases unmatched to any gene: 3. In DNA, the CDR3 is TGCGCCAGCAGCCAAGGGGGGACAGGGGGAAATCAGCCCCAGCATTTT. This codes for CASSQGGTGGNQPQHF.

The genes are TRBV5-1 and TRBJ2-5, with 11 bases fitting TRBD1. The CDR3 is made up of 17 amino acids. The junction had 11 bases not matched to a gene; V was cut back by 4 bases and J by 3 bases. Germline CDR1 and CDR2: SGHRS and YFSETQ. The CDR3: CASSTWAGTGGKETQYF. The CDR3 coding sequence is TGCGCCAGCAGCACCTGGGCCGGGACAGGGGGAAAAGAGACCCAGTACTTC.

The J gene is TRBJ1-3, the V gene TRBV5-8; D possibly corresponds to TRBD1 (5 bases). The CDR3 is 16 residues long. From germline, CDR1 is SGHTS and CDR2 YDEGEE. Trimming took 4 bases from V and 1 from J, leaving 15 bases between them. The CDR3 spells CASSPVGRISGNTIYF. In nucleotides, the CDR3 is TGTGCCAGCAGCCCGGTGGGACGGATATCTGGAAACACCATATATTTT. Full variable domain (remainder filled in from reference TRBV5-8 and TRBJ1-3): EAGVTQSPTHLIKTRGQQATLRCSPISGHTSVYWYQQALGLGLQFLLWYDEGEERNRGNFPPRFSGRQFPNYSSELNVNALELEDSALYLCASSPVGRISGNTIYFGEGSWLTVV.

J is TRBJ2-7 and V is TRBV5-6; either TRBD1 or TRBD2 may fit D (5 bases each). The CDR3 is 14 residues long. Germline CDR1 reads SGHDT; CDR2 reads YYEEEE. V was clipped by 0 bases and J by 6 bases, with 13 bases between them. The CDR3 DNA reads TGTGCCAGCAGCTTGGTCGGGACCCGATCCGAGCAGTACTTC. It encodes CASSLVGTRSEQYF.

The count of this clone is one. The chain has TRBV5-4 and TRBJ1-1; D not certain. V lost 1 base to trimming and J lost 4 bases, with 17 bases between them. The CDR3 extends over 16 amino acids. The germline V gene has CDR1 SGHNT and CDR2 YYREEE (reference sequence). DNA of the CDR3: TGTGCCAGCAGCTTGCCCGGGAGGAATATCGGCACTGAAGCTTTCTTT. Its protein product is CASSLPGRNIGTEAFF.